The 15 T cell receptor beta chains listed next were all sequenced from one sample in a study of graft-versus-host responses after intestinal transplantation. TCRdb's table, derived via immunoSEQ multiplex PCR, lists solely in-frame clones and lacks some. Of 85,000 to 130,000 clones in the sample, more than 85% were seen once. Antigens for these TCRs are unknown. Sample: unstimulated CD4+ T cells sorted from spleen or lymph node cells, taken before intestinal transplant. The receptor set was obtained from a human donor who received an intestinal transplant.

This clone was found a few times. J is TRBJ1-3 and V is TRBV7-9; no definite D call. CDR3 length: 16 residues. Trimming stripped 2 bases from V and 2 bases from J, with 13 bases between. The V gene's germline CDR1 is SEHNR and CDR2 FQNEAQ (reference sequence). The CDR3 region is CASSLSANFAGNTIYF. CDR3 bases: TGTGCCAGCAGCTTATCCGCGAATTTTGCTGGAAACACCATATATTTT.

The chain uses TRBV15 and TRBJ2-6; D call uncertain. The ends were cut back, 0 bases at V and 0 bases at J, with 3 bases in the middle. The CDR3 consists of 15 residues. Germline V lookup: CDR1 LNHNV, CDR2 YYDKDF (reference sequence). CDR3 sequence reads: CATSRDNSGANVLTF. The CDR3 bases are TGTGCCACCAGCAGAGACAACTCTGGGGCCAACGTCCTGACTTTC.

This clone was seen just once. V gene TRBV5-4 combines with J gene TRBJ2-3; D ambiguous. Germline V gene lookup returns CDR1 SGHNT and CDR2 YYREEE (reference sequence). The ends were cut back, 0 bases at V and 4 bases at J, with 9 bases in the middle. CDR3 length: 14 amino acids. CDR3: CASSLDASADTQYF. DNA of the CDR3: TGTGCCAGCAGCTTGGATGCGTCCGCAGATACGCAGTATTTT. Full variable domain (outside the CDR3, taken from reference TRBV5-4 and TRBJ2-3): ETGVTQSPTHLIKTRGQQVTLRCSSQSGHNTVSWYQQALGQGPQFIFQYYREEENGRGNFPPRFSGLQFPNYSSELNVNALELDDSALYLCASSLDASADTQYFGPGTRLTVL.

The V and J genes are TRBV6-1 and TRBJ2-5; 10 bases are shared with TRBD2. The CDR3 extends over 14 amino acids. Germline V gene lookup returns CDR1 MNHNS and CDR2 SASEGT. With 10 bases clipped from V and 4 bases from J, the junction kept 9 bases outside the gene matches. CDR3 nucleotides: TGTGCCATACTGGCCCTAGCGGGGGTAGAGACCCAGTACTTC. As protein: CAILALAGVETQYF.

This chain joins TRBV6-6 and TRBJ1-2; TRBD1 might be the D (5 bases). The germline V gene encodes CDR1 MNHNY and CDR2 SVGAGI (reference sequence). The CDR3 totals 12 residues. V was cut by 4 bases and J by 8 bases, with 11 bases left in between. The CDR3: CASSLGPPGYTF. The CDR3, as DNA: TGTGCCAGCAGTTTGGGACCCCCGGGCTACACCTTC.

Written as DNA, the CDR3 is TGTGCCAGCTGGCCAAGGGTGTCTGGGGCCAACGTCCTGACTTTC. It encodes CASWPRVSGANVLTF. The chain combines TRBV6-1 with TRBJ2-6; no clear D. Germline V CDR1 and CDR2: MNHNS, SASEGT. There are 15 residues in the CDR3. Trimming took off 8 bases at V and 1 base at J, with 12 bases between the two ends.

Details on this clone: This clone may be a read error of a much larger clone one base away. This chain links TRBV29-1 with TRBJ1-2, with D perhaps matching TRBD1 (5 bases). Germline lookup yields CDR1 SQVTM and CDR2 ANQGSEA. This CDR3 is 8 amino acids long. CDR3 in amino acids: CCVQQGNF. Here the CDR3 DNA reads TGCTGCGTTCAGCAGGGAAACTTC. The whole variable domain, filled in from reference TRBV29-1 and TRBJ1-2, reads SAVISQKPSRDICQRGTSLTIQCQVDSQVTMMFWYRQQPGQSLTLIATANQGSEATYESGFVIDKFPISRPNLTFSTLTVSNMSPEDSSIYLCCVQQGNFGSGTRLTVV.

CDR3 protein: CASTVGVGSGANVLTF. CDR3 coding DNA: TGCGCCAGCACCGTAGGGGTTGGCTCTGGGGCCAACGTCCTGACTTTC. This chain links TRBV5-1 with TRBJ2-6; possible D gene TRBD1, 5 bases. This CDR3 has 16 amino acids. Germline V lookup: CDR1 SGHRS, CDR2 YFSETQ. V lost 6 bases, J lost 0 bases, and 13 bases lay in between.

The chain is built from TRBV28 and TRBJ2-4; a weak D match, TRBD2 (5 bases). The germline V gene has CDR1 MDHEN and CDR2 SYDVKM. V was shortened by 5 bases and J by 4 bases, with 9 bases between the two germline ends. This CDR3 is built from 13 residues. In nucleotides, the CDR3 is TGTGCCAGCAGTCCGATAGCGAAAAACATTCAGTACTTC. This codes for CASSPIAKNIQYF.

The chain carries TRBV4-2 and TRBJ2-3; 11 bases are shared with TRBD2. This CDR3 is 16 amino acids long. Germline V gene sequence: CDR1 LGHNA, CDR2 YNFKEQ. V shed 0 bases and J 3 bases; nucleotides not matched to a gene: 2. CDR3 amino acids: CASSQEASGGTDTQYF. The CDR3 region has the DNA TGTGCCAGCAGCCAAGAGGCTAGCGGGGGGACAGATACGCAGTATTTT.

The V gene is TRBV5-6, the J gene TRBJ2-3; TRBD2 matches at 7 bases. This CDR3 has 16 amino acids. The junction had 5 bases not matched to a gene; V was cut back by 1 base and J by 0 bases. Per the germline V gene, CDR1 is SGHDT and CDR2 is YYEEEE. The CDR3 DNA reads TGTGCCAGCAGCTTGTTTTGGCGGGAGAGCACAGATACGCAGTATTTT. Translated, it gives CASSLFWRESTDTQYF.

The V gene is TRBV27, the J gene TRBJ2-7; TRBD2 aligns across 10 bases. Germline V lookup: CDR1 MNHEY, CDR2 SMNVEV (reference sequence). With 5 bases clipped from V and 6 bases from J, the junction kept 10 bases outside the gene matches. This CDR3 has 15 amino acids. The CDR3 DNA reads TGTGCCAGCAGTCCCCCGACTAGCGGGTTGCGCGAGCAGTACTTC. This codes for CASSPPTSGLREQYF.

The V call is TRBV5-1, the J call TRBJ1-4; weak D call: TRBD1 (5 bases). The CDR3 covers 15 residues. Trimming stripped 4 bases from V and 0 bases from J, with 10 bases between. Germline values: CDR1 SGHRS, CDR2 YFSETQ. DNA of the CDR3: TGCGCCAGCAGCCCTTTGGGACCAACTAATGAAAAACTGTTTTTT. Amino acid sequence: CASSPLGPTNEKLFF. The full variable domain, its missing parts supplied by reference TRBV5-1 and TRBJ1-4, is KAGVTQTPRYLIKTRGQQVTLSCSPISGHRSVSWYQQTPGQGLQFLFEYFSETQRNKGNFPGRFSGRQFSNSRSEMNVSTLELGDSALYLCASSPLGPTNEKLFFGSGTQLSVL.

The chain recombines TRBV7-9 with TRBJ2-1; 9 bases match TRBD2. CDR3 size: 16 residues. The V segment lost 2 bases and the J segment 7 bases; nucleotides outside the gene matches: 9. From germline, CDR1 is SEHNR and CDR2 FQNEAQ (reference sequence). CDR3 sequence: CASSLYLREGGNEQFF. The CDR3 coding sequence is TGTGCCAGCAGCTTATATTTGCGGGAGGGCGGGAATGAGCAGTTCTTC. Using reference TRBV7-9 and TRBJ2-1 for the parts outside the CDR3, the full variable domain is DTGVSQNPRHKITKRGQNVTFRCDPISEHNRLYWYRQTLGQGPEFLTYFQNEAQLEKSRLLSDRFSAERPKGSFSTLEIQRTEQGDSAMYLCASSLYLREGGNEQFFGPGTRLTVL.

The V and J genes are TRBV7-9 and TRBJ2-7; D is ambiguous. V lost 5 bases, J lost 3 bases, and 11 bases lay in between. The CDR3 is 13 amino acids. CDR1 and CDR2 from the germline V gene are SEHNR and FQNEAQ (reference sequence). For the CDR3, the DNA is TGTGCCAGCAGCCCACGGTCGGTCTACGAGCAGTACTTC. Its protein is CASSPRSVYEQYF. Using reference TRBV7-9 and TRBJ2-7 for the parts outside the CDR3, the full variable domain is DTGVSQNPRHKITKRGQNVTFRCDPISEHNRLYWYRQTLGQGPEFLTYFQNEAQLEKSRLLSDRFSAERPKGSFSTLEIQRTEQGDSAMYLCASSPRSVYEQYFGPGTRLTVT.